The TCR beta chain described here comes from a study of OX40 agonist ivuxolimab in advanced cancers. The overall study: Head and neck, renal cell, melanoma or hepatocellular carcinoma were the cancers that dose-escalation patients had.

TCRdb's table, derived via immunoSEQ multiplex PCR, lists solely in-frame clones and lacks some. The sample records tens of thousands of clones, around four fifths being singletons. There are 16 residues in the CDR3. V shed 0 bases and J 0 bases; nucleotides not matched to a gene: 2. V is TRBV5-3 and J is TRBJ2-1; TRBD2 agrees at 8 bases. TRBV5-3 is an open reading frame, and its role is uncertain. The clonotype was recovered from an adult with an advanced solid tumor such as melanoma, head and neck, liver or kidney cancer. The sequencing used CD4+ or CD8+ T cells sorted from blood, collected in a trial of the OX40 agonist ivuxolimab. The CDR3 is CARSLGGTSSYNEQFF. CDR3 in DNA: TGTGCCAGAAGCTTGGGCGGGACTAGCTCCTACAATGAGCAGTTCTTC.